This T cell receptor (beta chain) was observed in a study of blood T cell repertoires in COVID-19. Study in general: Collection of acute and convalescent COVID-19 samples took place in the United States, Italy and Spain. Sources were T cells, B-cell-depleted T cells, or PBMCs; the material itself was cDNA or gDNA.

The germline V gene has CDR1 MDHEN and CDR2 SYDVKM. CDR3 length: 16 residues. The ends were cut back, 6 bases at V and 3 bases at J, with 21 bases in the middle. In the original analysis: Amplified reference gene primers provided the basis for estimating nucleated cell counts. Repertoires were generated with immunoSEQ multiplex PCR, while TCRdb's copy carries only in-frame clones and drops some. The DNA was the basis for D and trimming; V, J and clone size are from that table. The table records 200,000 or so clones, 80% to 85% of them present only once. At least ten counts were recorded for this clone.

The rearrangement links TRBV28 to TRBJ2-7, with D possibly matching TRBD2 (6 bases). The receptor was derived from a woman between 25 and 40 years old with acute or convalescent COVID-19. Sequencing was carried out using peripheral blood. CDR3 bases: TGTGCCAGCAGGTCCGCCGGGACTTACCCCTTCTACGAGCAGTACTTC. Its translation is CASRSAGTYPFYEQYF.